These T cell receptor beta chains were read from a single sample in a study of blood T cell repertoires in COVID-19. TCRdb's copy holds only in-frame clones and misses some; the assay was immunoSEQ multiplex PCR. There are 150,000 or so clones in the sample; roughly 89% occur only once, and roughly 4% lies in the top ten. Sequences were obtained from peripheral blood. The receptors were gathered from a man aged 55 to 70 with COVID-19, enrolled during active disease. Both conserved end residues are part of each CDR3. D genes are given only for firm matches.

j_gene | d_gene | v_gene | CDR3nt | CDR3aa
TRBJ2-5 | TRBD1 | TRBV20-1 | TGCAGTGCTAGTCCTGACAGGGAAGCGCAAGAGACCCAGTACTTC | CSASPDREAQETQYF
TRBJ1-6 | TRBD1 | TRBV5-1 | TGCGCCAGCAGCTTCCTCGGACAGGGGGAATCACCCCTCCACTTT | CASSFLGQGESPLHF
TRBJ1-4 | - | TRBV27 | TGTGCCAGCAGTAATACCAGGGTATCGAGTGAAAAACTGTTTTTT | CASSNTRVSSEKLFF
TRBJ1-5 | TRBD1 | TRBV19 | TGTGCCAGTAACTACGACCTTGGACAGGGCGATCAGCCCCAGCATTTT | CASNYDLGQGDQPQHF
TRBJ2-3 | TRBD2 | TRBV5-4 | TGTGCCAGCAGCTTGGCGGGGGGAGCCACAGATACGCAGTATTTT | CASSLAGGATDTQYF
TRBJ1-2 | TRBD1 | TRBV10-2 | TGCGCCAGCAGGAGGGGACAGTCTGAAGGAGGCTACACCTTC | CASRRGQSEGGYTF
TRBJ2-3 | TRBD2 | TRBV6-5 | TGTGCCAGCAGTTACCAGCGGGGGCACACAGATACGCAGTATTTT | CASSYQRGHTDTQYF
TRBJ1-5 | - | TRBV9 | TGTGCCAGCAGCGTACTGACACCGGGACACCCCAATCAGCCCCAGCATTTT | CASSVLTPGHPNQPQHF
TRBJ2-3 | TRBD1 | TRBV10-3 | TGTGCCATCAGCGGGGACAGCCCCACAGATACGCAGTATTTT | CAISGDSPTDTQYF
TRBJ2-7 | - | TRBV5-6 | TGTGCCACTTCCCAAACAGGGAGCTCCTACGAGCAGTACTTC | CATSQTGSSYEQYF